These 29 T cell receptor beta chains were sequenced from one sample in a study of cytotoxic CD8 clonotypes in ibrutinib-treated CLL. The data were produced by immunoSEQ multiplex PCR, yet TCRdb's version contains in-frame clones alone and is incomplete. The sample carries a few hundred thousand clones, about 80% recorded once. The specimen comprised PBMCs, sampled before ibrutinib treatment. All receptors derive from a human donor with chronic lymphocytic leukemia.

The chain is built from TRBV29-1 and TRBJ2-5; 8 bases line up with TRBD2. The CDR3 runs to 13 residues. Trimming cost V 6 bases and J 3 bases; bases outside gene matches: 6. CDR1 and CDR2 from the germline V gene are SQVTM and ANQGSEA. Here the CDR3 reads CSVGTSGEETQYF. The CDR3 DNA is TGCAGCGTAGGTACTAGCGGAGAAGAGACCCAGTACTTC.

This clone was observed a few times. The chain couples TRBV9 to TRBJ2-5; tentatively, D is TRBD2 (6 bases). This CDR3 has 14 residues. In germline, CDR1 is SGDLS, CDR2 YYNGEE. With 4 bases removed from V and 7 bases from J, the gap between germline ends came to 17 bases. The CDR3 here is CASSQRTTGGTQYF. CDR3 coding DNA: TGTGCCAGCAGCCAGCGGACTACCGGGGGGACCCAGTACTTC. The variable domain in full, completed from reference TRBV9 and TRBJ2-5, reads DSGVTQTPKHLITATGQRVTLRCSPRSGDLSVYWYQQSLDQGLQFLIQYYNGEERAKGNILERFSAQQFPDLHSELNLSSLELGDSALYFCASSQRTTGGTQYFGPGTRLLVL.

The chain is built from TRBV5-1 and TRBJ2-7; the D is unclear. This CDR3 contains 13 residues. Between the trimmed V and J ends, which lost 4 bases and 4 bases, there was a span of 12 bases. The germline V gene encodes CDR1 SGHRS and CDR2 YFSETQ. CDR3 bases: TGCGCCAGCAGCCCCGGGTTCTCGTACGAGCAGTACTTC. Residues: CASSPGFSYEQYF.

This rearrangement joins TRBV7-3 to TRBJ2-1; D unresolved. This CDR3 spans 13 amino acids. Per the germline V gene, CDR1 is SGHTA and CDR2 is FQGTGA. V was clipped by 5 bases and J by 5 bases, with 10 bases between them. CDR3 bases: TGTGCCAGCAGCCCCAGATGGAACAATGAGCAGTTCTTC. The encoded protein is CASSPRWNNEQFF. The whole variable domain, remainder taken from reference TRBV7-3 and TRBJ2-1, is GAGVSQTPSNKVTEKGKYVELRCDPISGHTALYWYRQSLGQGPEFLIYFQGTGAADDSGLPNDRFFAVRPEGSVSTLKIQRTERGDSAVYLCASSPRWNNEQFFGPGTRLTVL.

This clone was counted once. The chain employs TRBV7-2 and TRBJ2-5, with 13 bases that match TRBD2. With the DNA end fitting TRBJ2-7 better, the J assignment may be wrong. CDR3 length equals 18 residues. The germline gives CDR1 SGHTA, CDR2 FQGNSA. The CDR3 nucleotides are TGTGCCAGCAGCTTTCGAACCGGGACTAGCGGGACCGCGTACGAGCAGTACTTC. This gives the protein CASSFRTGTSGTAYEQYF.

This clone was counted between two and nine times. J is TRBJ2-3 and V is TRBV7-3; D is unresolved. Per the germline V gene, CDR1 is SGHTA and CDR2 is FQGTGA. V was pared by 5 bases and J by 0 bases, with 9 bases between. CDR3 size: 14 residues. The CDR3: CASSLQSSTDTQYF. DNA of the CDR3: TGTGCCAGCAGCCTGCAAAGTAGCACAGATACGCAGTATTTT. The whole variable domain, filled in from reference TRBV7-3 and TRBJ2-3, reads GAGVSQTPSNKVTEKGKYVELRCDPISGHTALYWYRQSLGQGPEFLIYFQGTGAADDSGLPNDRFFAVRPEGSVSTLKIQRTERGDSAVYLCASSLQSSTDTQYFGPGTRLTVL.

The chain carries TRBV30 and TRBJ2-2, with D hard to call. Between the trimmed V and J ends, which lost 8 bases and 0 bases, there was a span of 10 bases. The CDR3 is made up of 13 amino acids. The germline V gene has CDR1 GTSNPN and CDR2 SVGIG (reference sequence). The CDR3 sequence: CAGRVSNTGELFF. The CDR3, as DNA: TGTGCCGGCCGGGTCTCGAACACCGGGGAGCTGTTTTTT.

V and J are TRBV30 and TRBJ1-1; TRBD1 might be the D (5 bases). Germline CDR1 is GTSNPN and CDR2 is SVGIG (reference sequence). Trimming left V 3 bases short and J 3 bases short, with 11 bases between. CDR3 length equals 13 residues. The CDR3 DNA reads as TGTGCCTGGAGGAGGGGTGAATACACTGAAGCTTTCTTT. Residues: CAWRRGEYTEAFF.

The genes are TRBV28 and TRBJ1-5; the D gene is possibly TRBD1 (6 bases). Germline CDR1 MDHEN, CDR2 SYDVKM. CDR3 length: 14 amino acids. The V end lost 7 bases, the J end lost 3 bases, and 13 bases lay between the germline ends. The CDR3: CASTSGQSNQPQHF. For the CDR3, the DNA is TGTGCCAGCACCTCGGGACAATCCAATCAGCCCCAGCATTTT.

V and J are TRBV5-6 and TRBJ2-7; the D call may be TRBD1 or TRBD2 (5 bases each). The CDR3 consists of 17 residues. The ends were cut back, 4 bases at V and 1 base at J, with 21 bases in the middle. Germline CDR1 is SGHDT and CDR2 is YYEEEE. The CDR3 spells CASSPGPRIHWSYEQYF. The CDR3, as DNA: TGTGCCAGCAGCCCGGGACCGAGGATCCATTGGTCCTACGAGCAGTACTTC.

V usage is TRBV7-2 and J usage is TRBJ1-4, with 9 positions matching TRBD1. The CDR3 covers 14 residues. Germline CDR1 reads SGHTA; CDR2 reads FQGNSA. V dropped 5 bases and J dropped 5; count of bases not matched to a gene: 3. The CDR3 DNA is TGTGCCAGCAGCGTCGGACAGGGGAATGAAAAACTGTTTTTT. Translation gives CASSVGQGNEKLFF.

This clone appeared a single time. The chain couples TRBV7-6 to TRBJ2-7; no clear D gene. With 0 bases removed from V and 0 bases from J, the gap between germline ends came to 9 bases. CDR1 and CDR2 from the germline V gene are SGHVS and FNYEAQ. The CDR3 consists of 15 residues. CDR3 DNA: TGTGCCAGCAGCTTAGCAGACGGACGCTCCTACGAGCAGTACTTC. It is translated as CASSLADGRSYEQYF. Full variable domain (outside the CDR3, taken from reference TRBV7-6 and TRBJ2-7): GAGVSQSPRYKVTKRGQDVALRCDPISGHVSLYWYRQALGQGPEFLTYFNYEAQQDKSGLPNDRFSAERPEGSISTLTIQRTEQRDSAMYRCASSLADGRSYEQYFGPGTRLTVT.

The chain joins TRBV27 to TRBJ1-1, with D uncertain. There are 13 residues in the CDR3. V shed 2 bases and J shed 3 bases, with 7 bases lying between them. Germline V gene data show CDR1 as MNHEY and CDR2 as SMNVEV (reference sequence). CDR3: CASSLGVYTEAFF. The CDR3 DNA reads as TGTGCCAGCAGTTTAGGGGTCTACACTGAAGCTTTCTTT.

V is TRBV5-4 and J is TRBJ2-1, with 8 bases fitting TRBD1. Unmatched junction bases numbered 4, after V lost 4 bases and J lost 4 bases. The CDR3 is made up of 14 amino acids. Germline lookup yields CDR1 SGHNT and CDR2 YYREEE (reference sequence). CDR3 protein: CASSVGQAYNEQFF. CDR3 sequence (DNA): TGTGCCAGCAGCGTGGGACAGGCGTACAATGAGCAGTTCTTC.

CDR3 loop: CASSLSMNTEAFF. The CDR3 region has the DNA TGTGCCAGCAGCTTATCAATGAACACTGAAGCTTTCTTT. This chain joins TRBV7-9 and TRBJ1-1; D remains ambiguous. Germline V lookup: CDR1 SEHNR, CDR2 FQNEAQ (reference sequence). Trimming removed 2 bases at V and 0 bases at J, with 4 bases between. The CDR3 length is 13 residues.

The chain combines TRBV28 with TRBJ2-7, with 10 nucleotides matching TRBD2. Per the germline V gene, CDR1 is MDHEN and CDR2 is SYDVKM. Trimming cost V 3 bases and J 3 bases; bases outside gene matches: 5. CDR3 length: 15 residues. The CDR3 nucleotides read TGTGCCAGCAGTTTTGGACTAGCGGATCTCTACGAGCAGTACTTC. Its protein product is CASSFGLADLYEQYF.

This clone showed up just once. This chain links TRBV27 with TRBJ1-2; 10 bases line up with TRBD1. Unmatched junction bases numbered 4, after V lost 2 bases and J lost 7 bases. Germline V gives CDR1 MNHEY, CDR2 SMNVEV (reference sequence). The CDR3 extends over 14 amino acids. CDR3: CASSLLDRGFGYTF. The CDR3 DNA is TGTGCCAGCAGTTTACTGGACAGGGGGTTTGGCTACACCTTC.

This chain uses TRBV5-6 with TRBJ1-3; 9 bases align to TRBD1. Looked up from germline, CDR1 is SGHDT and CDR2 is YYEEEE. The CDR3 runs to 16 residues. After removal of 0 bases from V and 4 bases from J, the junction contained 5 bases not matched to a gene. CDR3 sequence: CASSLGTGVEGNTIYF. The CDR3 region has the DNA TGTGCCAGCAGCTTGGGGACAGGGGTTGAGGGAAACACCATATATTTT.

The table lists this clone with a few counts. The chain has TRBV28 and TRBJ1-4, with 7 positions matching TRBD1. The CDR3 loop spans 14 amino acids. Germline CDR1 is MDHEN and CDR2 is SYDVKM. J was trimmed by 5 bases and V by 8 bases; bases with no gene match: 8. For the CDR3, the DNA is TGTGCCAGCGATTCGACAGGGATAAATGAAAAACTGTTTTTT. Residues: CASDSTGINEKLFF. The complete variable domain, with remaining parts taken from reference TRBV28 and TRBJ1-4, reads DVKVTQSSRYLVKRTGEKVFLECVQDMDHENMFWYRQDPGLGLRLIYFSYDVKMKEKGDIPEGYSVSREKKERFSLILESASTNQTSMYLCASDSTGINEKLFFGSGTQLSVL.

The V gene is TRBV9, the J gene TRBJ1-1; a possible D gene is TRBD1 (5 bases). The CDR3 has 14 amino acids. V dropped 0 bases and J dropped 9 bases, with 15 bases sitting between them. In germline, CDR1 is SGDLS, CDR2 YYNGEE. The CDR3 DNA is TGTGCCAGCAGCGTAGTGGCAGGGCAAGGAAAAGCTTTCTTT. It codes for CASSVVAGQGKAFF.

The genes are TRBV14 and TRBJ2-2; possibly TRBD1 for D (6 bases). Germline CDR1 and CDR2: SGHDN and FVKESK. The CDR3 consists of 14 residues. Trimming took 4 bases from V and 5 from J, leaving 11 bases between them. The DNA of the CDR3 is TGTGCCAGCAGCCGACTAACAGGGACCGGGGAGCTGTTTTTT. Amino acid sequence: CASSRLTGTGELFF.

Only a few counts were recorded for this clone. This chain joins TRBV29-1 and TRBJ1-4; D remains unclear. The CDR3 has 11 residues. Per the germline V gene, CDR1 is SQVTM and CDR2 is ANQGSEA. V was clipped by 4 bases and J by 6 bases, with 6 bases between them. As DNA, the CDR3 is TGCAGCGTTGGCGTCTATGAAAAACTGTTTTTT. This codes for CSVGVYEKLFF.

This clone has more than one count but fewer than ten. The rearrangement uses TRBV30 and TRBJ1-4; D ambiguous. The CDR3 sequence is 11 residues long. Germline values: CDR1 GTSNPN, CDR2 SVGIG (reference sequence). V lost 0 bases, J lost 10 bases, and 6 bases lay in between. The CDR3 spells CAWSVFGKLFF. As DNA, the CDR3 is TGTGCCTGGAGTGTATTTGGAAAACTGTTTTTT.

The V call is TRBV29-1, the J call TRBJ2-7; 13 bases map to TRBD2. Germline V gives CDR1 SQVTM, CDR2 ANQGSEA. The CDR3 is 16 amino acids. The junction had 16 bases not matched to a gene; V was cut back by 8 bases and J by 6 bases. CDR3 residues: CSTTSGRAGSRGEQYF. The DNA for the CDR3 is TGCAGCACAACTAGCGGGAGGGCCGGATCGAGGGGCGAGCAGTACTTC.

The chain employs TRBV5-6 and TRBJ1-4, with 11 bases matching TRBD1. V was clipped by 4 bases and J by 8 bases; unmatched bases: 7. Germline-derived CDR1 and CDR2 are SGHDT and YYEEEE. This CDR3 comprises 15 residues. CDR3 amino acids: CASSGGTGGWEKLFF. DNA of the CDR3: TGTGCCAGCAGCGGAGGGACAGGGGGTTGGGAAAAACTGTTTTTT. Looking up the rest from reference TRBV5-6 and TRBJ1-4 gives the full variable domain: DAGVTQSPTHLIKTRGQQVTLRCSPKSGHDTVSWYQQALGQGPQFIFQYYEEEERQRGNFPDRFSGHQFPNYSSELNVNALLLGDSALYLCASSGGTGGWEKLFFGSGTQLSVL.

This clone appeared a single time. The gene calls are TRBV6-1 and TRBJ2-7; no clear D gene. Germline loops: CDR1 MNHNS, CDR2 SASEGT. This CDR3 has 13 amino acids. With 2 bases removed from V and 0 bases from J, the gap between germline ends came to 5 bases. CDR3 protein: CASSERVSYEQYF. The CDR3 bases are TGTGCCAGCAGTGAAAGGGTCTCCTACGAGCAGTACTTC.

The rearrangement joins TRBV4-3 to TRBJ2-7; TRBD2 agrees at 11 bases. The CDR3 extends over 18 amino acids. V lost 0 bases, J lost 2 bases, and 9 bases stayed unmatched. Germline values: CDR1 LGHNA, CDR2 YSLEER. The CDR3 coding sequence is TGCGCCAGCAGCCAAGATCCGACTAGCGGGACTCGGACCTACGAGCAGTACTTC. Translated, it gives CASSQDPTSGTRTYEQYF.

This clone occurred a few times. The genes are TRBV25-1 and TRBJ1-4; D uncertain. CDR1 MGHDK and CDR2 SYGVNS come from the germline V gene. This CDR3 region has 15 residues. V lost 1 base and J 6 bases, leaving 12 bases between the germline ends. The CDR3 nucleotides are TGTGCCAGCAGTGAATCGTCGGACGCCCATGAAAAACTGTTTTTT. Translating it yields CASSESSDAHEKLFF.

The chain joins TRBV4-2 to TRBJ2-7, with no clear D. Trimming stripped 0 bases from V and 4 bases from J, with 10 bases between. Germline CDR1 is LGHNA and CDR2 is YNFKEQ. The CDR3 has 14 residues. The CDR3 coding sequence is TGTGCCAGCAGCCAAGATTTAGTGGGATACGAGCAGTACTTC. As protein: CASSQDLVGYEQYF.